The clone carrying this TCR beta chain was seen more than once but under ten times. Its target is unknown. The data were obtained in a study of cytomegalovirus exposure and HLA in healthy donors. Overall study findings and caveats: Beyond CMV serostatus, there was no information to go on about immune exposure. In a later analysis, parvovirus B19, influenza, CMV and Epstein-Barr virus appeared linked to several top co-occurrence clusters. A list of more than 150 TCR beta chains associated with cytomegalovirus was given.

This CDR3 is 15 amino acids long. V was cut by 2 bases and J by 1 base, with 10 bases left in between. Germline V lookup: CDR1 SGDLS, CDR2 YYNGEE. The PCR ran on 60 Vbeta and 13 Jbeta primers. As processed by the authors: An analysis that came later counted 73 million or so unique TCR beta chains, about 10 million shared. The data were produced by immunoSEQ multiplex PCR, yet TCRdb's version contains in-frame clones alone and is incomplete. V and J calls and clone size follow that table, whereas D and trimming were derived from the DNA. The sample lists some 150,000 clones, roughly 80% seen once, with roughly 3.4% in the top ten.

Sequenced material: PBMCs. This receptor was obtained from a male donor in good health and CMV-seronegative. V usage is TRBV9 and J usage is TRBJ1-5; no reliable D call. Written as DNA, the CDR3 is TGTGCCAGCAGCGTGGCGGGTTACAGCAATCAGCCCCAGCATTTT. Translated: CASSVAGYSNQPQHF.